The 30 T cell receptor beta chains listed next were all sequenced from one sample in a study of neurological immune-mediated disorders. TCRdb re-called the 5' RACE reads with MiXCR, one entry per CDR3 protein. The table includes roughly 55,000 distinct CDR3 sequences, approximately 16% detected once. The sample consisted of PBMCs. The receptor source for this set is a man aged 55 to 70 in good health.

This clonotype showed up many times. V usage is TRBV29-1 and J usage is TRBJ2-3; D ambiguous. CDR3 length equals 11 residues. V gave up 5 bases and J gave up 2 bases, with 5 bases separating them. Germline V gene sequence: CDR1 SQVTM, CDR2 ANQGSEA. CDR3 bases: TGCAGCGTTTCCGACACAGATACGCAGTATTTT. Protein: CSVSDTDTQYF.

This clonotype appeared many times. This sequence joins TRBV5-1 and TRBJ1-4; 8 nucleotides line up with TRBD1. CDR3 length equals 14 residues. CDR1 and CDR2 (germline): SGHRS, YFSETQ. V lost 4 bases, J lost 6 bases, and 5 bases stayed unmatched. The CDR3 spells CASSRGQADEKLFF. The CDR3 DNA is TGCGCCAGCAGCCGGGGACAGGCCGATGAAAAACTGTTTTTT.

CDR3 sequence: CASSPLGGYTEAFF. CDR3 in DNA: TGTGCCAGCAGCCCCCTGGGGGGTTACACTGAAGCTTTCTTT. This chain connects TRBV7-2 to TRBJ1-1; possible D gene TRBD1, 5 bases. The CDR3 loop spans 14 amino acids. Germline V gene sequence: CDR1 SGHTA, CDR2 FQGNSA. Trimming removed 5 bases from V and 3 bases from J, with 13 bases in between.

This chain links TRBV6-5 with TRBJ2-7; 8 bases agree with TRBD2. J gave up 3 bases and V 0 bases, and 19 bases lay outside the gene matches. Germline V gene lookup returns CDR1 MNHEY and CDR2 SVGAGI. The CDR3 runs 20 residues. The DNA of the CDR3 is TGTGCCAGCAGTTACTCGTCTCTCTCGGGGGCAGCGGGAGTCAGCTACGAGCAGTACTTC. This sequence encodes CASSYSSLSGAAGVSYEQYF.

This clonotype came up many times. The rearrangement links TRBV7-2 to TRBJ2-7; D might be TRBD2 (5 bases). Germline V gene sequence: CDR1 SGHTA, CDR2 FQGNSA. With 5 bases removed from V and 5 bases from J, the gap between germline ends came to 16 bases. There are 14 residues in the CDR3. In DNA form, the CDR3 reads TGTGCCAGCAGCCCCGTTAAGGCCGGGAACGAGCAGTACTTC. Translated: CASSPVKAGNEQYF.

J is TRBJ2-1 and V is TRBV5-1, with 8 bases that match TRBD1. Germline V gene data show CDR1 as SGHRS and CDR2 as YFSETQ. The junction had 7 bases not matched to a gene; V was cut back by 0 bases and J by 5 bases. The length of the CDR3 is 16 residues. CDR3 amino acids: CASSLAGQGLNNEQFF. The DNA of the CDR3 is TGCGCCAGCAGCTTGGCCGGACAGGGATTAAACAATGAGCAGTTCTTC.

The rearrangement uses TRBV27 and TRBJ1-5; D perhaps matches TRBD1 (5 bases). Trimming pared 8 bases from V and 7 bases from J, leaving 18 bases between. Germline V gene sequence: CDR1 MNHEY, CDR2 SMNVEV (reference sequence). The CDR3 consists of 14 residues. CDR3 coding DNA: TGTGCCAGCCGGGGCCGGGACCTAGGGCAGCCCCAGCATTTT. Translating gives CASRGRDLGQPQHF.

This clonotype occurred many times. CDR3 protein: CASSLAQGLLYEQYF. Written as DNA, the CDR3 is TGCGCCAGCAGCTTGGCCCAGGGACTTCTATACGAGCAGTACTTC. The V call is TRBV5-1, the J call TRBJ2-7; possibly TRBD2 for D (6 bases). Per germline, CDR1 SGHRS and CDR2 YFSETQ. This CDR3 contains 15 residues. Between the trimmed V and J ends, which lost 0 bases and 4 bases, there was a span of 14 bases.

The rearrangement joins TRBV5-6 to TRBJ2-1; the D gene is possibly TRBD2 (6 bases). This CDR3 contains 14 residues. Deletions cut 6 bases from V and 5 bases from J, with 15 bases between. CDR1 is SGHDT and CDR2 is YYEEEE in the germline V gene. The CDR3, as DNA: TGTGCCAGCACCTGGGGAATAGCGGACAATGAGCAGTTCTTC. Encoded protein: CASTWGIADNEQFF.

This clonotype was found many times. The rearrangement links TRBV15 to TRBJ2-1; possibly TRBD2 for D (5 bases). The germline V gene has CDR1 LNHNV and CDR2 YYDKDF (reference sequence). The CDR3 is 14 residues long. The V and J ends lost 0 bases and 12 bases respectively, with 15 bases between them. The CDR3: CATSRETRAYGQFF. As DNA, the CDR3 is TGTGCCACCAGCAGAGAGACGCGGGCATACGGGCAGTTCTTC.

This clonotype was recorded at least ten times. CDR3 amino acids: CASSLTRTGELFF. The CDR3 DNA follows: TGTGCCAGCAGTTTGACTAGAACCGGGGAGCTGTTTTTT. J is TRBJ2-2 and V is TRBV12-3 or TRBV12-4, with a possible D match to TRBD2 (6 bases). The V and J ends lost 3 bases and 5 bases respectively, with 7 bases between them. The CDR3 totals 13 residues.

At least ten counts were recorded for this clonotype. The rearrangement links TRBV20-1 to TRBJ2-1, with 12 bases identical to TRBD2. Germline CDR1 reads DFQATT; CDR2 reads SNEGSKA (reference sequence). Unmatched junction bases numbered 6, after V lost 5 bases and J lost 7 bases. The CDR3 length is 14 residues. This CDR3 is CSAFLAGGHNEQFF. The CDR3 DNA is TGCAGTGCTTTCCTAGCGGGAGGGCATAATGAGCAGTTCTTC.

This clonotype has a count of ten or more. This sequence joins TRBV6-5 and TRBJ2-7, with D possibly being TRBD1 or TRBD2 (5 bases each). Trimming removed 7 bases from V and 6 bases from J, with 19 bases in between. The CDR3 runs to 14 residues. The germline gives CDR1 MNHEY, CDR2 SVGAGI. DNA of the CDR3: TGTGCCAGCACGGTTTTGAAGGGACGGGGCGAGCAGTACTTC. Its translation: CASTVLKGRGEQYF.

This clonotype was recorded many times. This chain connects TRBV20-1 to TRBJ2-3; D gene uncertain. This CDR3 has 12 residues. From germline, CDR1 is DFQATT and CDR2 SNEGSKA (reference sequence). With 5 bases removed from V and 12 bases from J, the gap between germline ends came to 18 bases. CDR3 coding DNA: TGCAGTGCTGACTTCGGGTCTCTAGAACAGTATTTT. As protein: CSADFGSLEQYF.

This clonotype was found many times. J is TRBJ1-2 and V is TRBV7-2, with D perhaps TRBD1 (5 bases). CDR1 and CDR2 (germline): SGHTA, FQGNSA. Trimming took 5 bases from V and 4 from J, leaving 17 bases between them. The CDR3 is 15 amino acids. The DNA of the CDR3 is TGTGCCAGCAGCCCGAGCCGGGACCGCGTCTATGGCTACACCTTC. Amino acids: CASSPSRDRVYGYTF. The entire variable domain, with the rest obtained from reference TRBV7-2 and TRBJ1-2, is as follows: GAGVSQSPSNKVTEKGKDVELRCDPISGHTALYWYRQSLGQGLEFLIYFQGNSAPDKSGLPSDRFSAERTGGSVSTLTIQRTQQEDSAVYLCASSPSRDRVYGYTFGSGTRLTVV.

This clonotype was found many times. The gene calls are TRBV5-1 and TRBJ2-3; 10 bases match TRBD2. V dropped 1 base and J dropped 3; count of bases not matched to a gene: 2. The CDR3 has 15 amino acids. Germline values: CDR1 SGHRS, CDR2 YFSETQ. CDR3: CASSLKREGTDTQYF. CDR3 sequence (DNA): TGCGCCAGCAGCTTGAAGCGGGAGGGTACAGATACGCAGTATTTT.

This clonotype was counted ten times or more. The V gene is TRBV15, the J gene TRBJ2-7; D not resolved. Germline V gene sequence: CDR1 LNHNV, CDR2 YYDKDF (reference sequence). The CDR3 length is 13 residues. The V gene lost 0 bases and the J gene lost 3 bases, with 6 bases spanning the gap. The CDR3 nucleotides read TGTGCCACCAGCAGAGATCTAGGCTACGAGCAGTACTTC. Translated: CATSRDLGYEQYF.

Ten or more counts support this clonotype. V is TRBV20-1 and J is TRBJ2-1; possibly TRBD1 or TRBD2 for D (6 bases each). Looked up from germline, CDR1 is DFQATT and CDR2 is SNEGSKA (reference sequence). With 3 bases removed from V and 3 bases from J, the gap between germline ends came to 12 bases. This CDR3 contains 14 residues. The CDR3 DNA follows: TGCAGTGCTAGTGGGGGGCTTGGCTACAATGAGCAGTTCTTC. Encoded protein: CSASGGLGYNEQFF.

This clonotype came up many times. Its ends do not fully match the called genes, so a read error is possible. The chain joins TRBV10-3 to TRBJ1-1, with D possibly being TRBD1 (5 bases). Germline loops: CDR1 ENHRY, CDR2 SYGVKD. The CDR3 sequence is 12 residues long. CDR3 sequence: CATADGATEASF. In DNA, the CDR3 is TGTGCCACCGCGGACGGGGCCACTGAAGCTTCCTTT.

The chain combines TRBV7-2 with TRBJ1-1; D not resolved. CDR3 size: 13 residues. V dropped 1 base and J dropped 7 bases, with 10 bases sitting between them. Germline V gives CDR1 SGHTA, CDR2 FQGNSA. The CDR3 bases are TGTGCCAGCAGCTTAGGGGCGCGGGTTGAAGCTTTCTTT. Translating it yields CASSLGARVEAFF.

The chain is built from TRBV6-5 and TRBJ2-6; D could derive from TRBD1 or TRBD2 (5 bases each). With 6 bases removed from V and 1 base from J, the gap between germline ends came to 22 bases. The CDR3 extends over 19 amino acids. Germline CDR1 reads MNHEY; CDR2 reads SVGAGI. CDR3 residues: CASSPGWIGARSGANVLTF. The CDR3 region has the DNA TGTGCCAGCAGCCCCGGGTGGATCGGGGCCAGGTCTGGGGCCAACGTCCTGACTTTC.

This clonotype was observed at least ten times. The rearrangement joins TRBV20-1 to TRBJ2-1; TRBD2 is a possible D gene (6 bases). Trimming removed 3 bases from V and 4 bases from J, with 16 bases in between. This CDR3 has 15 residues. Per the germline V gene, CDR1 is DFQATT and CDR2 is SNEGSKA (reference sequence). CDR3 sequence (DNA): TGCAGTGCTAGGGGACTTCCTAATTCTTACAATGAGCAGTTCTTC. Translating it yields CSARGLPNSYNEQFF.

The sample holds many counts of this clonotype. The rearrangement links TRBV5-1 to TRBJ1-1; a weak D match, TRBD1 (5 bases). V dropped 4 bases and J dropped 3 bases, with 16 bases sitting between them. Germline loops: CDR1 SGHRS, CDR2 YFSETQ. The CDR3 loop spans 15 amino acids. The CDR3 spells CASSKRQGGDTEAFF. The CDR3 region has the DNA TGCGCCAGCAGCAAGAGACAAGGAGGGGACACTGAAGCTTTCTTT.

Worth noting for this clonotype: A clone one base away is much larger, so this may be a read error. Since no conserved phenylalanine or tryptophan closes the CDR3, a read error is the likely cause. The chain carries TRBV20-1 and TRBJ1-4, with 7 bases that match TRBD1. Germline V gene sequence: CDR1 DFQATT, CDR2 SNEGSKA (reference sequence). Trimming took 7 bases from V and 3 from J; bases not matched to a gene: 2. The CDR3 loop spans 12 amino acids. The CDR3 loop is CSGRGSNEKLFL. The DNA of the CDR3 is TGCAGTGGCAGGGGGTCTAATGAAAAACTGTTTTTA.

This clonotype has a count of ten or more. CDR3 sequence reads: CASSNPGREQFF. CDR3 sequence (DNA): TGTGCCAGCAGCAATCCGGGCAGAGAGCAGTTCTTC. This chain joins TRBV14 and TRBJ2-1; D unresolved. This CDR3 spans 12 amino acids. From germline, CDR1 is SGHDN and CDR2 FVKESK. V lost 5 bases to trimming and J lost 10 bases, with 12 bases between them.

Many counts were recorded for this clonotype. CDR3 DNA: TGTGCCAGCAGCGGACAGGCTGCAAACATTCAGTACTTC. This codes for CASSGQAANIQYF. V usage is TRBV6-2 or TRBV6-3 and J usage is TRBJ2-4; 7 nucleotides match TRBD1. The CDR3 sequence is 13 residues long. The V gene's germline CDR1 is MNHEY and CDR2 SVGEGT. The J segment lost 6 bases and the V segment lost 6 bases, leaving 5 bases of the junction unmatched.

This clonotype was observed once. V usage is TRBV12-3 or TRBV12-4 and J usage is TRBJ1-1; the D gene is possibly TRBD1 (6 bases). V was clipped by 3 bases and J by 4 bases, with 9 bases between them. The CDR3 is 13 amino acids. The CDR3 reads CASSFGGGTEAFF. CDR3 bases: TGTGCCAGCAGTTTCGGAGGGGGCACTGAAGCTTTCTTT.

This clonotype was seen repeatedly, ten times or more. This sequence joins TRBV12-3 or TRBV12-4 and TRBJ1-2; no clear D gene. V lost 5 bases and J lost 4, with 8 bases in between. CDR3 length: 12 residues. The CDR3 DNA follows: TGTGCCAGCAGTCCAGACGCCTATGGCTACACCTTC. It specifies CASSPDAYGYTF.

This clonotype showed up many times. The chain recombines TRBV6-5 with TRBJ1-3, with D possibly being TRBD1 (5 bases). Per germline, CDR1 MNHEY and CDR2 SVGAGI. Between the trimmed V and J ends, which lost 0 bases and 2 bases, there was a span of 8 bases. The CDR3 loop spans 15 amino acids. The CDR3 is CASSYSGGAGNTIYF. CDR3 DNA sequence: TGTGCCAGCAGTTACTCGGGGGGGGCTGGAAACACCATATATTTT.

By share of the sample, this clonotype is medium-sized. The chain is built from TRBV6-1 and TRBJ2-2, with 8 bases aligning to TRBD2. The CDR3 loop spans 13 amino acids. Germline-derived CDR1 and CDR2 are MNHNS and SASEGT. The ends lost 5 bases at V and 7 bases at J; junction bases unmatched: 3. The CDR3 region is CASSPTSGGELFF. For the CDR3, the DNA is TGTGCCAGCAGTCCTACTAGCGGCGGGGAGCTGTTTTTT.